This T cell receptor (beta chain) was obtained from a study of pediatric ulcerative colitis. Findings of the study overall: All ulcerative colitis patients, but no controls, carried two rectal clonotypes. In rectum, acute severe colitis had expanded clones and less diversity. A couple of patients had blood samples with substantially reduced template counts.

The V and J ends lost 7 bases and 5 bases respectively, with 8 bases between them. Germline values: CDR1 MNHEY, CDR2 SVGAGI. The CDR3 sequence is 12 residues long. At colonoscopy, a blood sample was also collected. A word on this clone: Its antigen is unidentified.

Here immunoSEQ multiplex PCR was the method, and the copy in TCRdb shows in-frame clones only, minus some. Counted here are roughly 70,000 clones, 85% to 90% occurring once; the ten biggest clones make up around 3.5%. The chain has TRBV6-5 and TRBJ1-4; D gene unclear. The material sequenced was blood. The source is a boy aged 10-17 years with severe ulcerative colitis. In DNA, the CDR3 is TGTGCCAGCATAGGTCCAAATGAAAAACTGTTTTTT. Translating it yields CASIGPNEKLFF.